These 32 T cell receptor beta chains share one sample of origin, sequenced in a study of cytomegalovirus exposure and HLA in healthy donors. In the PCR, 60 Vbeta and 13 Jbeta primers were used. Repertoires were generated with immunoSEQ multiplex PCR, while TCRdb's copy carries only in-frame clones and drops some. This repertoire shows approximately 280,000 clones, more than 80% found once; its top ten account for 3.5% to 4%. The sequencing sample was made of PBMCs. The receptors originated from a middle-aged man in good health and CMV-seropositive.

Points on this clone: Other DNA sequences in this sample translate to the same CDR3. The rearrangement joins TRBV6-1 to TRBJ2-7; D is perhaps TRBD2 (5 bases). Per the germline V gene, CDR1 is MNHNS and CDR2 is SASEGT. Trimming pared 0 bases from V and 2 bases from J, leaving 8 bases between. The CDR3 is 14 residues long. The CDR3 nucleotides are TGTGCCAGCAGTGAAGCCGGGGAGACCTACGAGCAGTACTTC. This encodes CASSEAGETYEQYF.

This clone came up once. The chain combines TRBV7-3 with TRBJ2-7; 9 nucleotides align to TRBD1. The CDR3 has 15 amino acids. V shed 1 base and J 3 bases; nucleotides not matched to a gene: 4. Looked up from germline, CDR1 is SGHTA and CDR2 is FQGTGA. The CDR3 is CASSLRGQGLYEQYF. CDR3 bases: TGTGCCAGCAGCTTAAGGGGACAGGGCCTCTACGAGCAGTACTTC.

The CDR3 sequence: CASSLVQGSSYEQYF. CDR3 bases: TGTGCCAGCAGCTTAGTACAGGGATCCTCCTACGAGCAGTACTTC. This chain uses TRBV11-2 with TRBJ2-7; a possible D gene is TRBD1 (6 bases). The V and J ends lost 1 base and 0 bases respectively, with 10 bases between them. The CDR3 extends over 15 amino acids. Germline V gene sequence: CDR1 SGHAT, CDR2 FQNNGV. The variable domain in full, completed from reference TRBV11-2 and TRBJ2-7, reads EAGVAQSPRYKIIEKRQSVAFWCNPISGHATLYWYQQILGQGPKLLIQFQNNGVVDDSQLPKDRFSAERLKGVDSTLKIQPAKLEDSAVYLCASSLVQGSSYEQYFGPGTRLTVT.

The J gene is TRBJ2-3, the V gene TRBV7-3; D not resolved. The CDR3 length is 15 residues. V was shortened by 5 bases and J by 0 bases, with 12 bases between the two germline ends. Looked up from germline, CDR1 is SGHTA and CDR2 is FQGTGA. The CDR3 DNA sequence: TGTGCCAGCAGCCCTACAGTAACTAGCACAGATACGCAGTATTTT. It codes for CASSPTVTSTDTQYF.

The chain employs TRBV6-1 and TRBJ1-2; 9 bases align to TRBD1. Germline loops: CDR1 MNHNS, CDR2 SASEGT. CDR3 length: 14 amino acids. The J segment lost 6 bases and the V segment lost 8 bases, leaving 10 bases of the junction unmatched. CDR3 sequence: CASYHRGLLDGYTF. The CDR3 DNA is TGTGCCAGCTACCACAGGGGGCTTTTGGATGGCTACACCTTC.

CDR3 sequence: CASSGQEGYGYTF. The DNA for the CDR3 is TGTGCCAGCAGTGGCCAGGAGGGCTATGGCTACACCTTC. The V call is TRBV25-1, the J call TRBJ1-2; D uncertain. V dropped 4 bases and J dropped 4 bases, with 10 bases sitting between them. Germline-derived CDR1 and CDR2 are MGHDK and SYGVNS. This CDR3 has 13 amino acids.

The rearrangement uses TRBV19 and TRBJ2-3; perhaps TRBD1 as D (5 bases). The CDR3 runs to 15 residues. Trimming cost V 5 bases and J 2 bases, with 14 bases left between them. Germline CDR1 LNHDA, CDR2 SQIVND (reference sequence). CDR3 DNA: TGTGCCAGTAGTCCAGAACAGGCTTACACAGATACGCAGTATTTT. It encodes CASSPEQAYTDTQYF.

The chain couples TRBV28 to TRBJ1-5; the match to TRBD1 covers 8 bases. CDR3 length equals 13 residues. With 6 bases clipped from V and 6 bases from J, the junction kept 4 bases outside the gene matches. CDR1 and CDR2 (germline): MDHEN, SYDVKM. Here the CDR3 DNA reads TGTGCCAGCAGACGACAGGGGAGTCAGCCCCAGCATTTT. Its translation is CASRRQGSQPQHF.

The chain carries TRBV5-1 and TRBJ1-1; 7 nucleotides line up with TRBD1. The CDR3 loop spans 17 amino acids. Germline lookup yields CDR1 SGHRS and CDR2 YFSETQ. The V and J ends lost 0 bases and 4 bases, in that order; junction bases with no gene match: 12. The CDR3 DNA sequence: TGCGCCAGCAGCTTGGAGGGGGCAGGGGGGTATAGCACTGAAGCTTTCTTT. Amino acid sequence: CASSLEGAGGYSTEAFF.

This clone occurred once. The V and J genes are TRBV2 and TRBJ2-2, with TRBD2 matching 12 bases. Germline assignment: CDR1 SNHLY and CDR2 FYNNEI. This CDR3 has 14 residues. The V gene end was trimmed by 4 bases and the J gene end by 7 bases; junction bases not matched to a gene: 1. In DNA, the CDR3 is TGTGCCAGCAGTGGACTAGCGGGAGACGGGGAGCTGTTTTTT. Encoded protein: CASSGLAGDGELFF.

The rearrangement uses TRBV5-4 and TRBJ1-1; D uncertain. With 4 bases removed from V and 4 bases from J, the gap between germline ends came to 8 bases. Per germline, CDR1 SGHNT and CDR2 YYREEE (reference sequence). The CDR3 extends over 12 amino acids. CDR3 sequence reads: CASSPGGTEAFF. The CDR3 DNA is TGTGCCAGCAGCCCGGGAGGCACTGAAGCTTTCTTT.

This clone was detected a few times. The genes are TRBV5-4 and TRBJ2-7; D is possibly TRBD2 (5 bases). CDR3 length: 14 residues. The V and J ends lost 3 bases and 4 bases respectively, with 14 bases between them. Germline loops: CDR1 SGHNT, CDR2 YYREEE (reference sequence). In DNA form, the CDR3 reads TGTGCCAGCAGCTCGGCGGGTGGGGAATACGAGCAGTACTTC. Translation gives CASSSAGGEYEQYF.

The chain couples TRBV2 to TRBJ2-5, with 8 bases fitting TRBD2. Trimming removed 11 bases from V and 0 bases from J; junction bases left unmatched: 17. The CDR3 loop spans 17 amino acids. The germline V gene encodes CDR1 SNHLY and CDR2 FYNNEI. The CDR3 spells CAPRGLAGNPYQETQYF. CDR3 sequence (DNA): TGTGCCCCAAGAGGGCTAGCGGGTAACCCCTACCAAGAGACCCAGTACTTC.

The chain joins TRBV19 to TRBJ2-2, with 9 nucleotides matching TRBD2. The CDR3 covers 15 residues. V shed 8 bases, J shed 1 base, and the junction held 5 bases outside the gene matches. Germline values: CDR1 LNHDA, CDR2 SQIVND (reference sequence). The CDR3 DNA sequence: TGTGCCAGTCGGCCAGCGGGAGGGAACACCGGGGAGCTGTTTTTT. Translated, it gives CASRPAGGNTGELFF.

The chain joins TRBV10-2 to TRBJ1-2, with TRBD1 matching over 11 bases. V lost 7 bases to trimming and J lost 5 bases; unmatched junction nucleotides: 9. CDR3 length: 15 amino acids. Per the germline V gene, CDR1 is WSHSY and CDR2 is SAAADI. CDR3 sequence (DNA): TGCGCCAGCACCCAGGGGACAGGGGGAATGTATGGCTACACCTTC. It translates to CASTQGTGGMYGYTF.

The rearrangement uses TRBV30 and TRBJ2-2; 8 bases fit TRBD2. This CDR3 spans 15 amino acids. Germline V CDR1 and CDR2: GTSNPN, SVGIG (reference sequence). Trimming at V came to 5 bases and at J to 0 bases, leaving 5 bases not matched to a gene. Here the CDR3 reads CAWRGGRTNTGELFF. For the CDR3, the DNA is TGTGCCTGGCGGGGGGGGCGGACGAACACCGGGGAGCTGTTTTTT.

The chain has TRBV28 and TRBJ2-3; possible D gene TRBD1, 6 bases. CDR1 MDHEN and CDR2 SYDVKM come from the germline V gene. The CDR3 covers 15 residues. V was pared by 4 bases and J by 8 bases, with 19 bases between. In DNA form, the CDR3 reads TGTGCCAGCAGTTCTCGGACAGTCCTGTATCGTACGCAGTATTTT. Translating it yields CASSSRTVLYRTQYF.

The chain carries TRBV7-9 and TRBJ2-1; D possibly corresponds to TRBD1 (5 bases). Trimming removed 1 base at V and 8 bases at J, with 6 bases between. CDR1 SEHNR and CDR2 FQNEAQ come from the germline V gene (reference sequence). This CDR3 has 12 amino acids. The CDR3 DNA reads TGTGCCAGCAGCTTAGGGGGCGATGAGCAGTTCTTC. Its protein is CASSLGGDEQFF.

The chain employs TRBV28 and TRBJ1-1; 11 bases agree with TRBD1. There are 15 residues in the CDR3. Losses at the gene ends were 6 bases for V and 4 bases for J; bases not matched to a gene: 7. CDR1 is MDHEN and CDR2 is SYDVKM in the germline V gene. As DNA, the CDR3 is TGTGCCAGCAGGCGCTCCGGGACAGGGGGCACTGAAGCTTTCTTT. The encoded protein is CASRRSGTGGTEAFF.

The chain uses TRBV16 and TRBJ2-7, with 10 positions matching TRBD1. The CDR3 has 14 residues. Germline assignment: CDR1 KGHSY and CDR2 FQNENV. After removal of 4 bases from V and 2 bases from J, the junction contained 2 bases not matched to a gene. This CDR3 reads CASSLGTGAYEQYF. The CDR3 DNA follows: TGTGCCAGCAGCCTTGGGACAGGGGCCTACGAGCAGTACTTC.

This rearrangement joins TRBV5-4 to TRBJ1-3, with D tentatively TRBD1 (6 bases). Germline CDR1 SGHNT, CDR2 YYREEE (reference sequence). This CDR3 spans 15 amino acids. Between the trimmed V and J ends, which lost 2 bases and 1 base, there was a span of 10 bases. CDR3 amino acids: CASSFEGGSGNTIYF. The CDR3 nucleotides read TGTGCCAGCAGCTTTGAAGGGGGTTCTGGAAACACCATATATTTT.

The CDR3 here is CASSPKTGFGNQPQHF. In DNA, the CDR3 is TGTGCCAGTAGTCCAAAGACAGGGTTTGGCAATCAGCCCCAGCATTTT. V gene TRBV19 combines with J gene TRBJ1-5; 7 bases map to TRBD1. Germline V gives CDR1 LNHDA, CDR2 SQIVND (reference sequence). This CDR3 has 16 amino acids. The V and J ends lost 5 bases and 2 bases, in that order; junction bases with no gene match: 9.

The chain couples TRBV28 to TRBJ2-1; 7 positions match TRBD2. V shed 10 bases and J 4 bases; nucleotides not matched to a gene: 10. This CDR3 comprises 14 residues. Germline CDR1 MDHEN, CDR2 SYDVKM. The CDR3 DNA reads TGTGCCACCTTCGGGGGGAATCGGTACAATGAGCAGTTCTTC. Translating it yields CATFGGNRYNEQFF.

This clone was seen only once. The J gene is TRBJ1-3, the V gene TRBV9, with 7 bases fitting TRBD1. CDR3 size: 17 residues. Germline V lookup: CDR1 SGDLS, CDR2 YYNGEE. After removal of 4 bases from V and 0 bases from J, the junction contained 10 bases not matched to a gene. The CDR3 spells CASSPRDSEISGNTIYF. The CDR3 DNA reads TGTGCCAGCAGCCCGAGGGACAGCGAAATCTCTGGAAACACCATATATTTT.

The chain uses TRBV7-9 and TRBJ1-2; the D gene is possibly TRBD1 (6 bases). This CDR3 spans 12 amino acids. Germline CDR1 SEHNR, CDR2 FQNEAQ (reference sequence). With 5 bases removed from V and 8 bases from J, the gap between germline ends came to 12 bases. The CDR3 sequence is CASSMTGIGYTF. CDR3 bases: TGTGCCAGCAGCATGACAGGAATAGGCTACACCTTC.

This clone has just a few counts. In DNA, the CDR3 is TGTGCCAGCAGCCGACAGGGGAACTATGGCTACACCTTC. As protein: CASSRQGNYGYTF. This chain joins TRBV7-2 and TRBJ1-2; 8 nucleotides match TRBD1. Germline assignment: CDR1 SGHTA and CDR2 FQGNSA. Trimming at V came to 5 bases and at J to 2 bases, leaving 1 base not matched to a gene. This CDR3 spans 13 amino acids.

The chain combines TRBV27 with TRBJ1-3, with TRBD1 matching over 10 bases. CDR3 length: 16 amino acids. Germline assignment: CDR1 MNHEY and CDR2 SMNVEV (reference sequence). After removal of 5 bases from V and 4 bases from J, the junction contained 8 bases not matched to a gene. The CDR3 sequence is CASSLSGQGRGNTIYF. CDR3 sequence (DNA): TGTGCCAGCAGTCTCTCGGGACAGGGGAGGGGAAACACCATATATTTT.

The J gene is TRBJ2-7, the V gene TRBV7-2, with 9 nucleotides matching TRBD1. This CDR3 region has 13 residues. J was trimmed by 7 bases and V by 6 bases; bases with no gene match: 7. The germline V gene has CDR1 SGHTA and CDR2 FQGNSA. The CDR3: CASRVSGTGEQYF. DNA of the CDR3: TGTGCCAGCAGAGTCTCCGGGACAGGGGAGCAGTACTTC.

V gene TRBV2 combines with J gene TRBJ2-3; 11 positions agree with TRBD2. The CDR3 is made up of 15 amino acids. J was trimmed by 5 bases and V by 7 bases; bases with no gene match: 8. The V gene's germline CDR1 is SNHLY and CDR2 FYNNEI. CDR3 DNA: TGTGCCAGCACCCTCCGGCTAGCGGGAGGAGATACGCAGTATTTT. Translated, it gives CASTLRLAGGDTQYF. Together with reference TRBV2 and TRBJ2-3, the CDR3 gives the full variable domain: EPEVTQTPSHQVTQMGQEVILRCVPISNHLYFYWYRQILGQKVEFLVSFYNNEISEKSEIFDDQFSVERPDGSNFTLKIRSTKLEDSAMYFCASTLRLAGGDTQYFGPGTRLTVL.

V gene TRBV6-6 combines with J gene TRBJ2-1; 7 nucleotides match TRBD2. Unmatched junction bases numbered 6, after V lost 2 bases and J lost 5 bases. The CDR3 runs to 15 residues. Germline CDR1 MNHNY, CDR2 SVGAGI (reference sequence). The CDR3 sequence: CASSYPGEGHNEQFF. The CDR3, as DNA: TGTGCCAGCAGTTACCCGGGGGAGGGCCACAATGAGCAGTTCTTC.

This clone was seen just once. The chain links TRBV20-1 to TRBJ1-2; maybe TRBD1 (5 bases). The CDR3 is made up of 11 amino acids. Germline CDR1 and CDR2: DFQATT and SNEGSKA (reference sequence). V was trimmed by 5 bases and J by 3 bases, leaving 7 bases between them. The CDR3 spells CSALTDYGYTF. The DNA of the CDR3 is TGCAGTGCTCTGACAGACTATGGCTACACCTTC.

The chain joins TRBV6-5 to TRBJ2-5; D may be TRBD1 (6 bases). Germline CDR1 and CDR2: MNHEY and SVGAGI. There are 11 residues in the CDR3. V lost 4 bases, J lost 10 bases, and 10 bases lay in between. In DNA form, the CDR3 reads TGTGCCAGCAGTTTGGGGGCGAACCAGTACTTC. Translating it yields CASSLGANQYF.